The rows below give T cell receptor beta chains drawn from one sample of a study of patients and donors after allogeneic stem cell transplantation. TCRdb independently ran MiXCR on the RT-PCR reads; one entry per CDR3 protein. The sample yields roughly 940,000 distinct CDR3 sequences, about 20% seen once. Sample: blood, either unsorted or a sorted T cell fraction (not recorded which). These receptor sequences come from a human donor who was either an allogeneic HSCT recipient or a stem cell or donor lymphocyte infusion donor (not recorded which). It is not recorded whose cells these are; they may come from a transplant donor. CDR3s include the opening cysteine and the closing phenylalanine or tryptophan. D genes are given only for firm matches. For some rows the clone size is stated as once, few or many, or as a class when expanded; others skip it.

TRBV5-1,NA,few,TRBJ1-5,CATGRRDPRQPQHF,TGCGCCACCGGAAGGAGGGACCCCCGGCAGCCCCAGCATTTT
TRBV12-3/TRBV12-4,TRBD1,many,TRBJ2-3,CASSLDRGFSTDTQYF,TGTGCCAGCAGTTTGGACAGGGGCTTTAGCACAGATACGCAGTATTTT
TRBV5-1,NA,NA,TRBJ1-5,CASSPEMGLGYQPQHF,TGCGCCAGCAGCCCAGAAATGGGACTCGGGTATCAGCCCCAGCATTTT
TRBV9,NA,NA,TRBJ2-1,CASSPGLPNNEQFF,TGTGCCAGCAGCCCTGGACTGCCCAACAATGAGCAGTTCTTC
TRBV7-8,NA,few,TRBJ1-2,CASSLGYQVFYGYTF,TGTGCCAGCAGCTTAGGTTACCAGGTGTTCTATGGCTACACCTTC
TRBV10-3,NA,few,TRBJ1-6,CAIRRESGSPLHF,TGTGCCATAAGGAGAGAGAGCGGTTCACCCCTCCACTTT
TRBV3-1,NA,NA,TRBJ2-7,CASSQERARGVHEQYF,TGTGCCAGCAGCCAAGAAAGGGCCAGGGGGGTTCACGAGCAGTACTTC
TRBV5-1,TRBD1,few,TRBJ1-2,CASSLAEGTGLISNYGYTF,TGCGCCAGCAGCTTGGCCGAGGGGACAGGGTTAATCTCGAACTATGGCTACACCTTC
TRBV18,TRBD1,NA,TRBJ2-7,CASSPVRPGQGSSYEQYF,TGTGCCAGCTCACCAGTCCGGCCGGGACAGGGGAGCTCCTACGAGCAGTACTTC
TRBV29-1,TRBD1,few,TRBJ1-1,CSVGTGHTEAFF,TGCAGCGTCGGGACAGGGCACACTGAAGCTTTCTTT
TRBV20-1,TRBD1,NA,TRBJ1-1,CSARLVQDRGPNTEAFF,TGCAGTGCTAGGTTGGTGCAGGACAGGGGGCCGAACACTGAAGCTTTCTTT
TRBV9,NA,NA,TRBJ2-1,CASSPGEFNEQFF,TGTGCCAGCAGCCCTGGCGAATTCAATGAGCAGTTCTTC
TRBV4-3,NA,few,TRBJ2-2,CASSQDRGEAGELFF,TGCGCCAGCAGCCAAGATCGCGGGGAGGCCGGGGAGCTGTTTTTT
TRBV6-1,NA,few,TRBJ1-5,CASSDGGWQPQHF,TGTGCCAGCAGTGACGGGGGTTGGCAGCCCCAGCATTTT
TRBV5-1,TRBD1,NA,TRBJ2-5,CASSPGTAYQETQYF,TGCGCCAGCAGCCCCGGGACAGCGTACCAAGAGACCCAGTACTTC
TRBV2,NA,NA,TRBJ2-7,CASSALGTSSYEQYF,TGTGCCAGCAGTGCCTTGGGGACCTCCTCCTACGAGCAGTACTTC
TRBV7-8,NA,few,TRBJ2-7,CASSHRQGSYEQYF,TGTGCCAGCAGCCACAGGCAGGGCTCCTACGAGCAGTACTTC
TRBV5-1,NA,NA,TRBJ1-4,CASSHDRRNEKLFF,TGCGCCAGCAGCCACGACAGGCGTAACGAAAAACTGTTTTTT
TRBV7-9,NA,NA,TRBJ2-3,CASSLGAASDTQYF,TGTGCCAGCAGCTTAGGGGCAGCCTCAGATACGCAGTATTTT
TRBV24-1,TRBD1,NA,TRBJ1-2,CATSDPDRGPGYTF,TGTGCCACCAGTGACCCCGACAGGGGGCCTGGCTACACCTTC
TRBV5-1,NA,NA,TRBJ2-1,CASSLEGLATGNEQFF,TGCGCCAGCAGCTTGGAGGGGCTAGCGACCGGCAATGAGCAGTTCTTC
TRBV12-3/TRBV12-4,NA,many,TRBJ1-4,CASSLGNSGKLFF,TGTGCCAGCAGTTTAGGGAACAGCGGAAAACTGTTTTTT
TRBV7-3,TRBD2,few,TRBJ2-1,CASSLELAGPYNEQFF,TGTGCCAGCAGCCTCGAACTAGCGGGTCCCTACAATGAGCAGTTCTTC
TRBV2,NA,NA,TRBJ1-1,CASSEQVGGSEAFF,TGTGCCAGCAGTGAACAGGTTGGAGGCTCTGAAGCTTTCTTT